Sequencing of this T cell receptor beta chain was carried out in a study of shared clonotypes between healthy human individuals. About the study: Aged between 18 and 49, the donors were a couple of women and three men. Overall study results and limits: Non-shared clonotypes had lower generation probabilities than clonotypes shared by all four sorted-subset donors.

Assay: immunoSEQ multiplex PCR; the TCRdb copy retains only in-frame clones and omits some. The table includes approximately 1.1 million clones, around 78% detected once. As for this clone: What it recognizes is unknown.

The germline gives CDR1 LNHDA, CDR2 SQIVND (reference sequence). J was trimmed by 5 bases and V by 7 bases; bases with no gene match: 7. CDR3 length: 13 residues. This sequence was found in a man between 18 and 29 years old in good health. Some clones in this sample may be carry-over from other donors' samples. Sequenced: memory CD4+ T cells from PBMCs. Indicated subset: CD45RA-negative fraction. The J gene is TRBJ2-7, the V gene TRBV19, with 8 bases fitting TRBD1. The DNA for the CDR3 is TGTGCCAGTAATGGCCAGGGGGCTGACGAGCAGTACTTC. The encoded protein is CASNGQGADEQYF. The entire variable domain, with the rest obtained from reference TRBV19 and TRBJ2-7, is as follows: DGGITQSPKYLFRKEGQNVTLSCEQNLNHDAMYWYRQDPGQGLRLIYYSQIVNDFQKGDIAEGYSVSREKKESFPLTVTSAQKNPTAFYLCASNGQGADEQYFGPGTRLTVT.